This T cell receptor beta chain stems from a study of T cells after yellow fever vaccination. This clonotype has at least ten counts. The trim removed 3 bases at V and 4 bases at J, leaving 6 bases unmatched. Germline lookup yields CDR1 LGHNA and CDR2 YSLEER. The length of the CDR3 is 15 residues. By 5'RACE template switching, TCR cDNA was produced, with a universal primer site and UMIs added in the process. Using its own MiXCR run on the 5' RACE reads, TCRdb lists one record per CDR3 protein. The table shows about 300,000 distinct CDR3 sequences, with roughly 9% occurring only once. Material: CD4+ T cells sorted from PBMCs, obtained 5 days after the yellow fever booster vaccination. The chain carries TRBV4-3 and TRBJ2-5, with TRBD1 matching over 9 bases. The clonotype was recovered from a young man who received the YFV17D yellow fever vaccine. In DNA form, the CDR3 reads TGCGCCAGCAGCCACTACGGGACAGGGACAGAGACCCAGTACTTC. As protein: CASSHYGTGTETQYF.